The 2 T cell receptor beta chains below were found in one sample sequenced in a study of sequential checkpoint blockade in melanoma. TCRdb's table, derived via immunoSEQ multiplex PCR, lists solely in-frame clones and lacks some. The sample includes approximately 10,000 clones, 78% of them seen just once. The treatment here: randomized to nivolumab then ipilimumab (arm A) or the reverse (arm B). Material: CD8+ T cells sorted from blood (inferred from file names), obtained from a patient given nivolumab and ipilimumab in sequence. Every receptor here comes from a human donor with melanoma.

This clone was detected only a few times. The chain joins TRBV6-1 to TRBJ2-7; 11 positions agree with TRBD1. CDR3 length: 15 residues. Germline CDR1 MNHNS, CDR2 SASEGT. The J segment lost 7 bases and the V segment lost 7 bases, leaving 12 bases of the junction unmatched. CDR3 sequence (DNA): TGTGCCAGCAATGACGGACAGGGGGCTGTTGAGGAGCAGTACTTC. It codes for CASNDGQGAVEEQYF.

This chain joins TRBV5-8 and TRBJ1-5; the match to TRBD1 covers 8 bases. Unmatched junction bases numbered 12, after V lost 3 bases and J lost 4 bases. Germline CDR1 SGHTS, CDR2 YDEGEE. The CDR3 has 17 residues. This CDR3 reads CASSWRRRDRLNQPQHF. The CDR3 region has the DNA TGTGCCAGCAGCTGGCGCCGAAGGGACAGGCTAAATCAGCCCCAGCATTTT.